This TCR beta chain was documented in a study of blood T cell repertoires in COVID-19. Sequencing was performed with immunoSEQ multiplex PCR; in TCRdb, only in-frame clones are kept and a portion is missing. The data hold about 340,000 clones, with approximately 92% observed a single time. This CDR3 has 15 amino acids. The germline V gene has CDR1 SGHDT and CDR2 YYEEEE. Trimming pared 4 bases from V and 5 bases from J, leaving 18 bases between. The source material was PBMCs or T cells enriched from blood (not recorded which). The source of this sequence is a woman aged 25 to 39 who had recovered from COVID-19. The J gene is TRBJ1-2, the V gene TRBV5-6; TRBD1 is a possible D gene (6 bases). CDR3 amino acids: CASSEQGQPGYGYTF. As DNA, the CDR3 is TGTGCCAGCAGCGAACAAGGACAGCCGGGTTATGGCTACACCTTC. Variable domain in full (rest from reference TRBV5-6 and TRBJ1-2): DAGVTQSPTHLIKTRGQQVTLRCSPKSGHDTVSWYQQALGQGPQFIFQYYEEEERQRGNFPDRFSGHQFPNYSSELNVNALLLGDSALYLCASSEQGQPGYGYTFGSGTRLTVV.